The next 19 T cell receptor beta chains were all read from a single sample in a study of T cells in women clearing cervical HPV infection. Sequenced by immunoSEQ multiplex PCR; TCRdb stores in-frame clones only, minus some. The specimen's table records about 48,000 clones. Sequenced sample: blood buffy coat. The receptors here all came from a woman between 18 and 75 years old with a cervical HPV16 infection that either progressed to CIN3+ or cleared (not recorded which).

Remarks on this clone: The read gets to within 3 residues of the CDR3 end, and the germline J gene fills in the rest. The chain uses TRBV20-1 and TRBJ2-7; tentatively, D is TRBD2 (5 bases). CDR1 is DFQATT, CDR2 SNEGSKA, per germline (reference sequence). Trimming took off 2 bases at V and 6 bases at J, with 14 bases between the two ends. The CDR3 is 13 amino acids. The CDR3 region is CSARSPDGLEQYF. The sequenced CDR3 bases are TGCAGTGCTAGATCGCCCGACGGACTCGAG.

On this clone itself: The missing CDR3 end, 3 residues past where the read stops, is filled in from the germline J gene. The J gene is TRBJ2-7, the V gene TRBV20-1; D ambiguous. Germline V gives CDR1 DFQATT, CDR2 SNEGSKA (reference sequence). CDR3 length equals 15 residues. V was trimmed by 3 bases and J by 2 bases, leaving 17 bases between them. The CDR3 spells CSASPLHRGAYEQYF. Partial CDR3 DNA: TGCAGTGCTAGCCCACTACATCGCGGCGCCTACGAG.

Partial CDR3 DNA: TGCGCCAGCAGCTTGGCCTCCAGTCAAGAGACC. Its protein is CASSLASSQET. The whole CDR3 protein is CASSLASSQETQYF. The rearrangement joins TRBV5-1 to TRBJ2-5, with D unclear. Read coverage stops 3 residues before the CDR3 terminus; the germline J gene supplies the remainder. Trimming took off 0 bases at V and 2 bases at J, with 8 bases between the two ends. CDR3 length equals 14 residues. Germline V lookup: CDR1 SGHRS, CDR2 YFSETQ.

For this clone: The DNA ends 3 residues before the CDR3 does, and the rest of the CDR3 is filled in from the germline J gene. The chain couples TRBV19 to TRBJ2-7, with 14 bases that match TRBD2. There are 15 residues in the CDR3. Trimming at V came to 5 bases and at J to 5 bases, leaving 5 bases not matched to a gene. Germline CDR1 and CDR2: LNHDA and SQIVND (reference sequence). This CDR3 is CASSETSGRAHEQYF. The CDR3 bases that were read are TGTGCCAGTAGTGAGACTAGCGGGAGGGCCCACGAG.

Of note for this clone: The read ends 3 residues before the CDR3 terminus; that terminus is restored from the germline J gene. The V and J genes are TRBV7-2 and TRBJ2-1; possibly TRBD2 for D (6 bases). The germline V and J ends were trimmed by 5 bases and 8 bases, with 10 bases remaining between them. Germline V gives CDR1 SGHTA, CDR2 FQGNSA. CDR3 length: 12 amino acids. Here the CDR3 reads CASSKGTHEQFF. The sequenced CDR3 bases are TGTGCCAGCAGCAAAGGGACTCATGAG.

As concerns this clone: Read coverage stops 3 residues before the CDR3 terminus; the germline J gene supplies the remainder. This chain connects TRBV28 to TRBJ1-3; 7 nucleotides line up with TRBD1. V lost 5 bases, J lost 0 bases, and 7 bases stayed unmatched. Germline CDR1 and CDR2: MDHEN and SYDVKM. CDR3 size: 16 residues. The CDR3: CASSPPTGFSGNTIYF. The DNA read from the CDR3 is TGTGCCAGCAGTCCGCCGACAGGGTTCTCTGGAAACACC.

This chain's CDR3 is CSARDSGDVTGELFF. The part of the CDR3 DNA that was read is TGCAGTGCTAGAGATTCGGGTGACGTTACCGGGGAG. V usage is TRBV20-1 and J usage is TRBJ2-2, with D unclear. The CDR3 end falls 3 residues outside the read, so it is completed with the germline J gene. V was cut by 0 bases and J by 5 bases, with 13 bases left in between. Germline CDR1 and CDR2: DFQATT and SNEGSKA (reference sequence). The CDR3 has 15 amino acids.

A word on this clone: The CDR3 goes on 3 residues after the read ends, and that part is filled in from the germline J gene. The chain recombines TRBV5-1 with TRBJ2-5; D unresolved. Trimming cost V 4 bases and J 4 bases, with 14 bases left between them. From germline, CDR1 is SGHRS and CDR2 YFSETQ. This CDR3 is built from 14 residues. The CDR3 loop is CASSPFGSRETQYF. The sequenced part of the CDR3 DNA is TGCGCCAGCAGCCCCTTTGGGTCTAGAGAGACC.

Remarks on this clone: The CDR3 end lies 3 residues beyond the end of the read and is filled in from the germline J gene. V usage is TRBV7-9 and J usage is TRBJ1-2; D is ambiguous. Germline lookup yields CDR1 SEHNR and CDR2 FQNEAQ (reference sequence). The CDR3 has 13 amino acids. CDR3 residues: CASSLVQALGYTF. CDR3 DNA (partial): TGTGCCAGCAGCTTAGTCCAGGCGTTAGGC.

A note on this clone: The read is 3 residues too short to cover the CDR3 end, so that end is filled in from the germline J gene. This chain uses TRBV12-3 or TRBV12-4 with TRBJ1-2; no clear D gene. Trimming pared 3 bases from V and 1 base from J, leaving 6 bases between. This CDR3 is built from 13 residues. CDR3 DNA (partial): TGTGCCAGCAGTTTTTCGGTTAACTATGGC. Amino acid sequence: CASSFSVNYG. The full CDR3 is CASSFSVNYGYTF.

A note on this clone: The CDR3 end lies 3 residues beyond the end of the read and is filled in from the germline J gene. The V and J genes are TRBV20-1 and TRBJ1-2; TRBD1 aligns across 7 bases. Trimming at V came to 4 bases and at J to 4 bases, leaving 9 bases not matched to a gene. In germline, CDR1 is DFQATT, CDR2 SNEGSKA (reference sequence). CDR3 length equals 14 residues. CDR3 bases read: TGCAGTGCTATTCCGGGACAGAAAGTCTATGGC. It codes for CSAIPGQKVYG. The whole CDR3 protein is CSAIPGQKVYGYTF.

To note about this clone: The CDR3 extends 3 residues past the end of the read, so its final part is completed from the germline J gene. The V gene is TRBV15, the J gene TRBJ2-5, with 7 positions matching TRBD1. Per germline, CDR1 LNHNV and CDR2 YYDKDF (reference sequence). Trimming cost V 0 bases and J 3 bases; bases outside gene matches: 1. The CDR3 length is 14 residues. CDR3 bases read: TGTGCCACCAGCAGAGATGGGACAGAAGAGACC. Translating gives CATSRDGTEET. The whole CDR3 protein is CATSRDGTEETQYF.

About this clone itself: The read is 3 residues too short to cover the CDR3 end, so that end is filled in from the germline J gene. The V gene is TRBV5-1, the J gene TRBJ2-7, with 8 bases identical to TRBD2. Germline V gene sequence: CDR1 SGHRS, CDR2 YFSETQ. CDR3 length: 13 amino acids. Trimming removed 1 base from V and 5 bases from J; junction bases left unmatched: 2. The sequenced part of the CDR3 DNA is TGCGCCAGCAGCTTGCGGCGGGGGGACGAG. This encodes CASSLRRGDE. The whole CDR3 protein reads CASSLRRGDEQYF.

With regard to this clone: Coverage ceases 3 residues before the CDR3 finishes, and the germline J gene fills in the end. The chain joins TRBV28 to TRBJ2-7, with a possible D match to TRBD1 (7 bases). V lost 8 bases and J 2 bases, leaving 16 bases between the germline ends. The CDR3 runs 14 residues. Germline values: CDR1 MDHEN, CDR2 SYDVKM. The CDR3 region is CASYGGGWAYEQYF. The part of the CDR3 DNA that was read is TGTGCCAGCTACGGAGGGGGCTGGGCCTACGAG.

About this clone itself: The read comes to an end 3 residues before the CDR3 does, leaving the germline J gene to fill in the end. The chain has TRBV10-1 and TRBJ1-1; 8 positions match TRBD1. The CDR3 spans 14 residues. Germline V gene lookup returns CDR1 WNHNN and CDR2 SYGVQD (reference sequence). The V gene end was trimmed by 0 bases and the J gene end by 7 bases; junction bases not matched to a gene: 4. The CDR3 reads CASSESTGVGEAFF. Partial CDR3 DNA: TGCGCCAGCAGTGAGTCGACAGGGGTTGGTGAA.

About this clone itself: With the read ending 3 residues before the CDR3 end, the germline J gene is used to fill in that end. The rearrangement joins TRBV5-1 to TRBJ2-7; D is undetermined. V was shortened by 4 bases and J by 2 bases, with 16 bases between the two germline ends. CDR3 size: 15 residues. The V gene's germline CDR1 is SGHRS and CDR2 YFSETQ. The sequenced part of the CDR3 DNA is TGCGCCAGCAGCCCTTCCGGGTTAAAGCCCTACGAG. This translates into CASSPSGLKPYE. The entire CDR3 protein reads CASSPSGLKPYEQYF.

On this clone itself: The read ends 3 residues before the CDR3 terminus; that terminus is restored from the germline J gene. The rearrangement uses TRBV3-1 (or the pseudogene TRBV3-2) and TRBJ1-1; D is ambiguous. The CDR3 contains 13 residues. Trimming took off 4 bases at V and 3 bases at J, with 9 bases between the two ends. The germline CDR1 and CDR2 sequences are LGHDT and YNNKEL (reference sequence). The CDR3 sequence: CASSPGFHTEAFF. The CDR3 DNA, read in part, is TGTGCCAGCAGCCCAGGTTTCCACACTGAA.

In the case of this clone: The read falls 3 residues short of the CDR3 end, and the missing part is taken from the germline J gene. This chain joins TRBV4-1 and TRBJ1-3; D unresolved. Trimming removed 0 bases from V and 2 bases from J, with 11 bases in between. This CDR3 has 16 amino acids. CDR1 is MGHRA and CDR2 is YSYEKL in the germline V gene. The covered CDR3 bases are TGCGCCAGCAGCCAAGATGGAGGGTTAGCTGGAAACACC. It yields the protein CASSQDGGLAGNT. The entire CDR3 protein reads CASSQDGGLAGNTIYF.

As to this clone: Coverage ceases 3 residues before the CDR3 finishes, and the germline J gene fills in the end. The chain joins TRBV7-2 to TRBJ1-1, with TRBD1 matching over 11 bases. The CDR3 runs to 15 residues. Germline V gene lookup returns CDR1 SGHTA and CDR2 FQGNSA. The CDR3 sequence: CASSPRTGGLYEAFF. The CDR3 DNA, read in part, is TGTGCCAGCAGCCCTCGGACAGGGGGCTTGTACGAG.